Each of the 17 T cell receptor beta chains below was sequenced from the same sample in a study of lymphopenia after photon versus proton radiotherapy. TCRdb's table, derived via immunoSEQ multiplex PCR, lists solely in-frame clones and lacks some. Of fewer than 20,000 clones in the sample, 92% are singletons; the top ten hold roughly 1.8%. This specimen consisted of peripheral blood, obtained from a patient treated with photon-based radiotherapy. The receptors come from a woman aged 40 to 49 with cholangiocarcinoma.

This clone is a singleton in its sample. The chain uses TRBV27 and TRBJ2-3; D perhaps matches TRBD2 (5 bases). V lost 1 base and J lost 4, with 9 bases in between. The germline CDR1 and CDR2 sequences are MNHEY and SMNVEV (reference sequence). The CDR3 has 14 residues. This CDR3 reads CASSLFEGSDTQYF. As DNA, the CDR3 is TGTGCCAGCAGTTTATTTGAGGGATCAGATACGCAGTATTTT.

V is TRBV5-6 and J is TRBJ1-1, with 9 bases fitting TRBD1. V dropped 4 bases and J dropped 9; count of bases not matched to a gene: 16. The CDR3 extends over 16 amino acids. The germline CDR1 and CDR2 sequences are SGHDT and YYEEEE. The CDR3: CASSRPGTGFENQAFF. The CDR3 nucleotides read TGTGCCAGCAGCCGTCCCGGGACAGGGTTTGAGAATCAAGCTTTCTTT.

The chain couples TRBV30 to TRBJ1-5, with D perhaps TRBD1 (6 bases). Trimming took off 2 bases at V and 4 bases at J, with 15 bases between the two ends. The germline CDR1 and CDR2 sequences are GTSNPN and SVGIG (reference sequence). CDR3 length: 15 amino acids. As DNA, the CDR3 is TGTGCCTGGAGTTCCGGGACATTTGTTAATCAGCCCCAGCATTTT. It encodes CAWSSGTFVNQPQHF.

This clone came up once. The chain employs TRBV5-1 and TRBJ1-1, with D perhaps TRBD1 (6 bases). The CDR3 is made up of 13 amino acids. Trimming took 0 bases from V and 7 from J, leaving 10 bases between them. Germline CDR1 is SGHRS and CDR2 is YFSETQ. The chain's CDR3 is CASSLEGGGEAFF. DNA for the CDR3: TGCGCCAGCAGCTTGGAAGGGGGAGGTGAAGCTTTCTTT. The variable domain in full, with the rest retrieved from reference TRBV5-1 and TRBJ1-1, is KAGVTQTPRYLIKTRGQQVTLSCSPISGHRSVSWYQQTPGQGLQFLFEYFSETQRNKGNFPGRFSGRQFSNSRSEMNVSTLELGDSALYLCASSLEGGGEAFFGQGTRLTVV.

This chain connects TRBV14 to TRBJ2-7; 9 bases match TRBD2. Germline V gene sequence: CDR1 SGHDN, CDR2 FVKESK. There are 13 residues in the CDR3. V gave up 4 bases and J gave up 6 bases; unmatched junction bases: 4. For the CDR3, the DNA is TGTGCCAGCAGCCTGAGCGGGAGGTCCGAGCAGTACTTC. It encodes CASSLSGRSEQYF.

This clone is a singleton in its sample. V gene TRBV18 combines with J gene TRBJ2-7; D may be TRBD2 (5 bases). This CDR3 contains 15 residues. The germline V gene has CDR1 KGHSH and CDR2 LQKENI. V was cut by 0 bases and J by 2 bases, with 11 bases left in between. This chain's CDR3 is CASSPPVGSTYEQYF. Here the CDR3 DNA reads TGTGCCAGCTCACCACCAGTTGGGAGCACCTACGAGCAGTACTTC.

The chain joins TRBV11-1 to TRBJ2-5; TRBD1 matches at 7 bases. The V segment lost 5 bases and the J segment 1 base; nucleotides outside the gene matches: 10. CDR1 and CDR2 (germline): SGHAT, FQDESV (reference sequence). The CDR3 has 16 residues. This chain's CDR3 is CASSLTGDTLQETQYF. The CDR3 DNA sequence: TGTGCCAGCAGCCTTACAGGGGACACCCTCCAAGAGACCCAGTACTTC.

The chain recombines TRBV2 with TRBJ2-1; the D gene could be TRBD1 or TRBD2 (5 bases each). The CDR3 is 16 amino acids. The V gene lost 2 bases and the J gene lost 1 base, with 12 bases spanning the gap. CDR1 is SNHLY, CDR2 FYNNEI, per germline. The CDR3 DNA follows: TGTGCCAGCAGTGAATCGAGGGGCTGGTCCTACAATGAGCAGTTCTTC. Translating it yields CASSESRGWSYNEQFF.

The chain carries TRBV6-5 and TRBJ2-3; TRBD2 matches 8 bases. This CDR3 is built from 14 residues. Trimming at V came to 4 bases and at J to 3 bases, leaving 3 bases not matched to a gene. CDR1 and CDR2 (germline): MNHEY, SVGAGI. CDR3 DNA sequence: TGTGCCAGCAGTTTGGGACTAGGGACAGATACGCAGTATTTT. It encodes CASSLGLGTDTQYF.

The chain recombines TRBV27 with TRBJ2-7, with a tentative D call TRBD1 (5 bases). Looked up from germline, CDR1 is MNHEY and CDR2 is SMNVEV (reference sequence). The length of the CDR3 is 14 residues. V dropped 3 bases and J dropped 6 bases, with 15 bases sitting between them. CDR3 protein: CASSLGPARGEQYF. The CDR3 DNA is TGTGCCAGCAGTTTGGGCCCGGCTAGGGGCGAGCAGTACTTC.

The chain couples TRBV5-4 to TRBJ2-7; 8 bases are shared with TRBD2. J was trimmed by 7 bases and V by 4 bases; bases with no gene match: 13. The germline V gene encodes CDR1 SGHNT and CDR2 YYREEE (reference sequence). This CDR3 is built from 15 residues. The CDR3 coding sequence is TGTGCCAGCAGCCCCGGCGGGGGGCGGCTTGAGGAGCAGTACTTC. Amino acids: CASSPGGGRLEEQYF. The variable domain in full, completed from reference TRBV5-4 and TRBJ2-7, reads ETGVTQSPTHLIKTRGQQVTLRCSSQSGHNTVSWYQQALGQGPQFIFQYYREEENGRGNFPPRFSGLQFPNYSSELNVNALELDDSALYLCASSPGGGRLEEQYFGPGTRLTVT.

V and J are TRBV9 and TRBJ2-7, with D possibly matching TRBD1 (5 bases). The V gene lost 2 bases and the J gene lost 9 bases, with 18 bases spanning the gap. This CDR3 spans 14 amino acids. Germline assignment: CDR1 SGDLS and CDR2 YYNGEE. CDR3 region: CASSVLETSQGQYF. The CDR3 DNA sequence: TGTGCCAGCAGCGTGTTGGAGACTTCCCAGGGGCAGTACTTC.

This rearrangement joins TRBV25-1 to TRBJ1-1; TRBD1 agrees at 9 bases. CDR3 size: 14 residues. Losses at the gene ends were 4 bases for V and 6 bases for J; bases not matched to a gene: 6. Per the germline V gene, CDR1 is MGHDK and CDR2 is SYGVNS. DNA of the CDR3: TGTGCCAGCAGTGGGACAGGGGCTACCGCTGAAGCTTTCTTT. It translates to CASSGTGATAEAFF.

This clone was detected only once. The gene calls are TRBV5-4 and TRBJ2-3; no clear D gene. Trimming left V 4 bases short and J 4 bases short, with 19 bases between. CDR3 length: 16 residues. Per germline, CDR1 SGHNT and CDR2 YYREEE (reference sequence). CDR3 sequence (DNA): TGTGCCAGCAGCCCCGCGGCCCGCCGGTCTGCAGATACGCAGTATTTT. Its translation: CASSPAARRSADTQYF.

This chain links TRBV12-5 with TRBJ2-1, with D perhaps given as TRBD1 or TRBD2 (5 bases each). V dropped 0 bases and J dropped 8 bases, with 14 bases sitting between them. There are 15 residues in the CDR3. The germline CDR1 and CDR2 sequences are LGHNT and FRNRAP. The DNA for the CDR3 is TGTGCTAGTGGTTTGGTATTTTGGGGGTTACATGAGCAGTTCTTC. Translation: CASGLVFWGLHEQFF.

This clone was observed once. This chain joins TRBV5-1 and TRBJ1-2; TRBD1 matches at 9 bases. The V gene's germline CDR1 is SGHRS and CDR2 YFSETQ. The CDR3 has 13 residues. After removal of 6 bases from V and 6 bases from J, the junction contained 6 bases not matched to a gene. CDR3 sequence reads: CASTPGTGNGYTF. CDR3 DNA: TGCGCCAGCACCCCGGGGACAGGGAATGGCTACACCTTC.

The chain uses TRBV4-3 and TRBJ1-5; D remains ambiguous. The CDR3 spans 14 residues. Germline V lookup: CDR1 LGHNA, CDR2 YSLEER. The V end was cut by 0 bases, the J end by 2 bases, with 5 bases between. The CDR3 bases are TGCGCCAGCAGCCAAGACCTTGGCAATCAGCCCCAGCATTTT. Its protein product is CASSQDLGNQPQHF.